These 25 T cell receptor beta chains were sequenced from one sample in a study of somatic mutations in cytotoxic T cells in rheumatoid arthritis. Method: immunoSEQ multiplex PCR; TCRdb's copy keeps in-frame clones and lacks some. The sample includes 21,000 or so clones, approximately 78% seen only once; the top ten take roughly 3.8%. Sequenced material: CD8+ T cells sorted from blood. The receptors stem from an adult with rheumatoid arthritis.

This clone was picked up one time. The rearrangement joins TRBV5-1 to TRBJ1-4; 7 bases fit TRBD1. CDR1 is SGHRS and CDR2 is YFSETQ in the germline V gene. V was clipped by 0 bases and J by 4 bases; unmatched bases: 3. CDR3 length: 15 residues. The CDR3 coding sequence is TGCGCCAGCAGCTTGGGACAGGGATTTAATGAAAAACTGTTTTTT. As protein: CASSLGQGFNEKLFF.

Only a few counts were recorded for this clone. The chain links TRBV6-4 to TRBJ1-1; 8 bases align to TRBD1. Germline V gives CDR1 MRHNA, CDR2 SNTAGT. J gave up 1 base and V 5 bases, and 3 bases lay outside the gene matches. The length of the CDR3 is 14 residues. CDR3 sequence (DNA): TGTGCCAGCAGTCCGACAGGGGAGAACACTGAAGCTTTCTTT. This encodes CASSPTGENTEAFF.

This clone was seen a handful of times. The V gene is TRBV4-2, the J gene TRBJ2-1; 8 bases are a match to TRBD2. Looked up from germline, CDR1 is LGHNA and CDR2 is YNFKEQ. This CDR3 has 17 residues. J gave up 4 bases and V 5 bases, and 13 bases lay outside the gene matches. In nucleotides, the CDR3 is TGTGCCAGCAGCTTGGAATCGCGGGGGGCTCCATACAATGAGCAGTTCTTC. Its protein is CASSLESRGAPYNEQFF.

V gene TRBV6-5 combines with J gene TRBJ2-7; tentatively, D is TRBD1 (6 bases). CDR3 size: 14 residues. The germline CDR1 and CDR2 sequences are MNHEY and SVGAGI. V lost 5 bases and J lost 2, with 13 bases in between. The CDR3 nucleotides read TGTGCCAGCAGTGATTGGACAGAGCCCTACGAGCAGTACTTC. Its protein is CASSDWTEPYEQYF.

The J gene is TRBJ1-2, the V gene TRBV27; D gene uncertain. Trimming removed 4 bases at V and 2 bases at J, with 11 bases between. The CDR3 sequence is 14 residues long. The germline V gene has CDR1 MNHEY and CDR2 SMNVEV (reference sequence). The CDR3 protein is CASSSSTRNYGYTF. CDR3 DNA sequence: TGTGCCAGCAGTTCCTCGACACGGAACTATGGCTACACCTTC.

The chain has TRBV6-1 and TRBJ2-5; 14 nucleotides agree with TRBD2. Germline trimming cut 4 bases from V and 5 bases from J; bases unmatched to any gene: 3. CDR1 and CDR2 from the germline V gene are MNHNS and SASEGT. The CDR3 loop spans 15 amino acids. The CDR3 loop reads CASSGTSGGPETQYF. The CDR3 nucleotides read TGTGCCAGCAGTGGGACTAGCGGGGGGCCGGAGACCCAGTACTTC.

The chain recombines TRBV29-1 with TRBJ1-2; 12 bases match TRBD1. The trim removed 6 bases at V and 7 bases at J, leaving 9 bases unmatched. The CDR3 loop spans 14 amino acids. Germline V lookup: CDR1 SQVTM, CDR2 ANQGSEA. CDR3 amino acids: CSVGAPGQGAGYTF. For the CDR3, the DNA is TGCAGCGTGGGGGCGCCGGGACAGGGGGCTGGCTACACCTTC.

The V call is TRBV5-5, the J call TRBJ2-5; D not certain. The CDR3 sequence is 16 residues long. CDR1 and CDR2 from the germline V gene are SGHKS and YYEKEE (reference sequence). Deletions cut 4 bases from V and 0 bases from J, with 16 bases between. As DNA, the CDR3 is TGTGCCAGCAGCCCCGGCCTCGCCGGCCACCAAGAGACCCAGTACTTC. Protein sequence: CASSPGLAGHQETQYF. Together with reference TRBV5-5 and TRBJ2-5, the CDR3 gives the full variable domain: DAGVTQSPTHLIKTRGQQVTLRCSPISGHKSVSWYQQVLGQGPQFIFQYYEKEERGRGNFPDRFSARQFPNYSSELNVNALLLGDSALYLCASSPGLAGHQETQYFGPGTRLLVL.

V and J are TRBV5-6 and TRBJ2-7; TRBD2 might be the D (6 bases). The germline gives CDR1 SGHDT, CDR2 YYEEEE. The CDR3 is 16 amino acids. Trimming took off 3 bases at V and 1 base at J, with 17 bases between the two ends. In nucleotides, the CDR3 is TGTGCCAGCAGCTCGCGGTCCCGGGGACTTTCCTACGAGCAGTACTTC. Residues: CASSSRSRGLSYEQYF.

This chain links TRBV6-4 with TRBJ2-2; weak D call: TRBD1 (5 bases). Trimming cost V 2 bases and J 4 bases, with 8 bases left between them. CDR1 is MRHNA and CDR2 is SNTAGT in the germline V gene. The CDR3 is made up of 14 amino acids. CDR3 nucleotides: TGTGCCAGCAGTGACAGGGGATTCACCGGGGAGCTGTTTTTT. Translated, it gives CASSDRGFTGELFF.

V gene TRBV7-9 combines with J gene TRBJ1-5; D is unclear. The V gene lost 1 base and the J gene lost 7 bases, with 11 bases spanning the gap. CDR3 length equals 14 residues. Germline CDR1 and CDR2: SEHNR and FQNEAQ (reference sequence). This CDR3 reads CASSLDHSGQPQHF. The DNA for the CDR3 is TGTGCCAGCAGCTTAGACCATTCGGGACAGCCCCAGCATTTT. The full variable domain, its missing parts supplied by reference TRBV7-9 and TRBJ1-5, is DTGVSQNPRHKITKRGQNVTFRCDPISEHNRLYWYRQTLGQGPEFLTYFQNEAQLEKSRLLSDRFSAERPKGSFSTLEIQRTEQGDSAMYLCASSLDHSGQPQHFGDGTRLSIL.

V and J are TRBV7-6 and TRBJ2-7; 11 bases are a match to TRBD2. This CDR3 comprises 15 residues. Losses at the gene ends were 3 bases for V and 3 bases for J; bases not matched to a gene: 4. The germline CDR1 and CDR2 sequences are SGHVS and FNYEAQ. The CDR3 DNA reads TGTGCCAGCAGCTTGGGACTAGCGGACTTCTACGAGCAGTACTTC. Encoded protein: CASSLGLADFYEQYF.

The chain is built from TRBV4-1 and TRBJ2-7; the D is unclear. V lost 1 base to trimming and J lost 4 bases, with 8 bases between them. CDR3 length: 13 residues. Germline V gene data show CDR1 as MGHRA and CDR2 as YSYEKL. The CDR3 loop reads CASSQAKYYEQYF. CDR3 coding DNA: TGCGCCAGCAGCCAAGCCAAGTATTACGAGCAGTACTTC.

J is TRBJ2-7 and V is TRBV7-8, with 8 nucleotides matching TRBD1. CDR3 size: 15 residues. V gave up 5 bases and J gave up 4 bases; unmatched junction bases: 10. From germline, CDR1 is SGHVS and CDR2 FQNEAQ. CDR3: CASSQETGAWYEQYF. CDR3 bases: TGTGCCAGCAGCCAGGAGACAGGGGCTTGGTACGAGCAGTACTTC.

In nucleotides, the CDR3 is TGTGCCAGCAGTTACTCGACGGGGAATGAGCAGTTCTTC. Translation gives CASSYSTGNEQFF. The V call is TRBV6-5, the J call TRBJ2-1, with D perhaps matching TRBD2 (5 bases). This CDR3 contains 13 residues. Per the germline V gene, CDR1 is MNHEY and CDR2 is SVGAGI. The V end was cut by 0 bases, the J end by 7 bases, with 7 bases between.

The rearrangement joins TRBV29-1 to TRBJ1-1; D remains unclear. Germline CDR1 is SQVTM and CDR2 is ANQGSEA. CDR3 size: 14 residues. The ends were cut back, 5 bases at V and 3 bases at J, with 16 bases in the middle. The CDR3, as DNA: TGCAGCGTTAGTGCGGCAGAGGAATACACTGAAGCTTTCTTT. It translates to CSVSAAEEYTEAFF.

V gene TRBV7-6 combines with J gene TRBJ1-1, with D hard to call. V lost 5 bases to trimming and J lost 5 bases, with 12 bases between them. This CDR3 has 13 residues. The germline V gene encodes CDR1 SGHVS and CDR2 FNYEAQ. The CDR3 coding sequence is TGTGCCAGCAGCCTAGGCCAGATAACTGAAGCTTTCTTT. Its translation: CASSLGQITEAFF.

The chain carries TRBV27 and TRBJ2-2; D call uncertain. The CDR3 extends over 13 amino acids. The germline gives CDR1 MNHEY, CDR2 SMNVEV (reference sequence). Trimming stripped 5 bases from V and 1 base from J, with 5 bases between. The CDR3 region is CASSIQNTGELFF. In DNA, the CDR3 is TGTGCCAGCAGTATCCAGAACACCGGGGAGCTGTTTTTT.

This chain links TRBV6-5 with TRBJ1-2; the D gene is possibly TRBD1 (5 bases). Germline CDR1 reads MNHEY; CDR2 reads SVGAGI. V lost 2 bases to trimming and J lost 1 base, with 8 bases between them. The CDR3 is made up of 14 amino acids. In DNA form, the CDR3 reads TGTGCCAGCAGTTACGACAGATTTAACTATGGCTACACCTTC. This encodes CASSYDRFNYGYTF.

This clone was seen once. CDR3 nucleotides: TGCGCCAGCGGAACCGGGTTCTACAATGAGCAGTTCTTC. The encoded protein is CASGTGFYNEQFF. The chain employs TRBV10-2 and TRBJ2-1; D is unclear. The CDR3 consists of 13 residues. CDR1 WSHSY and CDR2 SAAADI come from the germline V gene. Between the trimmed V and J ends, which lost 8 bases and 3 bases, there was a span of 11 bases.

J is TRBJ2-7 and V is TRBV11-2, with unresolved D. There are 14 residues in the CDR3. Trimming stripped 4 bases from V and 1 base from J, with 11 bases between. The germline V gene has CDR1 SGHAT and CDR2 FQNNGV. This chain's CDR3 is CASSSLRGSYEQYF. CDR3 bases: TGTGCCAGCAGCTCCCTTCGCGGTTCCTACGAGCAGTACTTC.

The chain uses TRBV4-3 and TRBJ1-2; weak D call: TRBD1 (5 bases). Trimming stripped 0 bases from V and 4 bases from J, with 6 bases between. The CDR3 loop spans 13 amino acids. In germline, CDR1 is LGHNA, CDR2 YSLEER. Here the CDR3 DNA reads TGCGCCAGCAGCCAAGATAGGGGCTATGGCTACACCTTC. Protein: CASSQDRGYGYTF.

CDR3 nucleotide sequence: TGTGCCAGCAGGGAGGGACGGAACAATGAAAAACTGTTTTTT. Its protein product is CASREGRNNEKLFF. The chain has TRBV6-5 and TRBJ1-4; TRBD1 is a possible D gene (5 bases). CDR1 is MNHEY, CDR2 SVGAGI, per germline. This CDR3 contains 14 residues. V lost 6 bases, J lost 5 bases, and 13 bases lay in between.

This sequence joins TRBV6-5 and TRBJ2-2; D remains unclear. The CDR3 length is 13 residues. Germline-derived CDR1 and CDR2 are MNHEY and SVGAGI. V lost 2 bases and J 8 bases, leaving 9 bases between the germline ends. The chain's CDR3 is CASSYGDPGELFF. Written as DNA, the CDR3 is TGTGCCAGCAGTTACGGTGACCCTGGGGAGCTGTTTTTT.

The V call is TRBV13, the J call TRBJ2-1; D gene unclear. The CDR3 spans 15 residues. Trimming took off 7 bases at V and 4 bases at J, with 17 bases between the two ends. CDR1 and CDR2 from the germline V gene are PRHDT and FYEKMQ (reference sequence). The CDR3 loop reads CASIRARFGYNEQFF. The CDR3 region has the DNA TGTGCCAGCATCCGAGCAAGGTTTGGGTACAATGAGCAGTTCTTC.